This TCR beta chain was identified in a study of T-cell memory formation after mild COVID-19. This clonotype was seen a few times. TCRdb re-called the 5' RACE reads through MiXCR, storing one row per CDR3 protein. This table holds approximately 170,000 distinct CDR3 sequences, approximately 13% found once. Per the germline V gene, CDR1 is SGHDT and CDR2 is YYEEEE. This CDR3 has 15 amino acids. Trimming at V came to 3 bases and at J to 4 bases, leaving 5 bases not matched to a gene. This TCR came from a man younger than 30 who had mild COVID-19 (a few samples of this study predate the infection). Cell type and time point are not known. Sequenced: PBMCs or a T cell subset sorted from them (not recorded which). The chain combines TRBV5-6 with TRBJ1-2; the match to TRBD1 covers 11 bases. The CDR3 DNA is TGTGCCAGCAGCTCGGGACAGGGGGTACCCTATGGCTACACCTTC. It is translated as CASSSGQGVPYGYTF.